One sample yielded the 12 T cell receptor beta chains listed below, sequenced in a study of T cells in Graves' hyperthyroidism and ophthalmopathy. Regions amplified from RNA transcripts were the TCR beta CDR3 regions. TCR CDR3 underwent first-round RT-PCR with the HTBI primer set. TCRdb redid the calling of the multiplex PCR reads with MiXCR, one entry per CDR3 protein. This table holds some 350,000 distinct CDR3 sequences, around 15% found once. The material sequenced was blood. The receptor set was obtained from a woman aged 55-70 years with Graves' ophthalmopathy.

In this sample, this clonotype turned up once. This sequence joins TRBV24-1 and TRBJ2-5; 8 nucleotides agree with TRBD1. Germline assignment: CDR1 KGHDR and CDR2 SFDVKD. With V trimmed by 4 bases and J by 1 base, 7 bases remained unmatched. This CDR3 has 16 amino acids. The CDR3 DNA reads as TGTGCCACCAGTGACCGAGGACAGGGAATCCAAGAGACCCAGTACTTC. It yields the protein CATSDRGQGIQETQYF.

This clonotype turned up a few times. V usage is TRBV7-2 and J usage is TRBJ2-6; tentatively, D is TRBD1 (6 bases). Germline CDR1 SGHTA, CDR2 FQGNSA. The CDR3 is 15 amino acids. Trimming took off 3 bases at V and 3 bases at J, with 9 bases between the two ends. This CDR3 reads CASSLTGFGANVLTF. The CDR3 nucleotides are TGTGCCAGCAGCTTGACAGGTTTTGGGGCCAACGTCCTGACTTTC.

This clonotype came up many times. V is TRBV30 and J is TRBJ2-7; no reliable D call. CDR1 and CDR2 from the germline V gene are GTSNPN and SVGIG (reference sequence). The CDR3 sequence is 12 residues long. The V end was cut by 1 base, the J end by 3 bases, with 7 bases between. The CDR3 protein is CAWSAQFYEQYF. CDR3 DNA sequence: TGTGCCTGGAGTGCACAGTTCTACGAGCAGTACTTC.

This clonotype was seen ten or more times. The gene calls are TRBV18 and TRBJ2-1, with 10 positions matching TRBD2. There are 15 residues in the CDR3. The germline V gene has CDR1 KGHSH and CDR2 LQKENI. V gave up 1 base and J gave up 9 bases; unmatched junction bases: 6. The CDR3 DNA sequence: TGTGCCAGCTCACCACTCCTAGCGGGAGAGGGTGAGCAGTTCTTC. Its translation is CASSPLLAGEGEQFF.

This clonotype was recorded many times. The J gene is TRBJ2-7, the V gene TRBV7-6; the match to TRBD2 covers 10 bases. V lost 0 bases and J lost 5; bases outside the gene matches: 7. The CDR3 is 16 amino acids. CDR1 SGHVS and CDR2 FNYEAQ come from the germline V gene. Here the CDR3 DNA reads TGTGCCAGCAGCTTAGCTAGCGGGGGGATTCTGCACGAGCAGTACTTC. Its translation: CASSLASGGILHEQYF.

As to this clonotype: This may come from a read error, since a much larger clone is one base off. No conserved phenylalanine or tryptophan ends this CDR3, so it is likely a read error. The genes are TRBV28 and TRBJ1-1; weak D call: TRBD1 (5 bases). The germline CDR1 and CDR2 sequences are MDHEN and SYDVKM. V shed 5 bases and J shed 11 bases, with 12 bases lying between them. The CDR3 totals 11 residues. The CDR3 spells CASSLGGLAFL. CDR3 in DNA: TGTGCCAGCAGTCTTGGGGGGTTGGCTTTCCTT.

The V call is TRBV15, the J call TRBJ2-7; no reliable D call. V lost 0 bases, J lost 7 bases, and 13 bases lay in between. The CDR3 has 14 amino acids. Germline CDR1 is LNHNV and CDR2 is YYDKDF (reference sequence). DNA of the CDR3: TGTGCCACCAGCAGAGATCGTCCGCCCGCAGAGCAGTACTTC. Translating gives CATSRDRPPAEQYF.

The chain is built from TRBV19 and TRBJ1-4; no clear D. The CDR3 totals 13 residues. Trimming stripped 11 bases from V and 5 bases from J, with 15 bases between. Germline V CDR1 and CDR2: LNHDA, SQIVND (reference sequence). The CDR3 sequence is CASREGPNEKLFF. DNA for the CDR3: TGTGCCTCACGGGAGGGTCCCAATGAAAAACTGTTTTTT.

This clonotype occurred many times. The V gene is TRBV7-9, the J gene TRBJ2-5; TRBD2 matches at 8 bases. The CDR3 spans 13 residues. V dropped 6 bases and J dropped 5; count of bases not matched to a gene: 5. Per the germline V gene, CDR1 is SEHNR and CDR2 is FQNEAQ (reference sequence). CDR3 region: CASRPSGRETQYF. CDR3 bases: TGTGCCAGCAGGCCTAGCGGGCGGGAGACCCAGTACTTC.

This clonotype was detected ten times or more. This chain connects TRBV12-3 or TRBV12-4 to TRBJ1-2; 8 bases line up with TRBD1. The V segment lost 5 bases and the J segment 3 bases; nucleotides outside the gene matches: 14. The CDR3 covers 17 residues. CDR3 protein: CASSPGTGILIDYGYTF. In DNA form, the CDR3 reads TGTGCCAGCAGTCCTGGGACAGGTATCCTAATCGACTATGGCTACACCTTC.

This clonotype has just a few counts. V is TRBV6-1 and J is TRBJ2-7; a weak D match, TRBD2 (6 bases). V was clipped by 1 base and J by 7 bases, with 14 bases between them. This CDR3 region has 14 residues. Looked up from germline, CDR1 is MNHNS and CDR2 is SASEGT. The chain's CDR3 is CASSEDGRNEEQYF. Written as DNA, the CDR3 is TGTGCCAGCAGTGAAGATGGGAGGAACGAGGAGCAGTACTTC.

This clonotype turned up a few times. The CDR3 DNA reads as TGTGCCAGCAGTAGGTTGGGGAGCGGGAGTGCGTACGAGCAGTACTTC. This codes for CASSRLGSGSAYEQYF. The J gene is TRBJ2-7, the V gene TRBV5-6, with 8 bases matching TRBD2. Germline V lookup: CDR1 SGHDT, CDR2 YYEEEE. The junction had 14 bases not matched to a gene; V was cut back by 5 bases and J by 4 bases. CDR3 size: 16 residues.